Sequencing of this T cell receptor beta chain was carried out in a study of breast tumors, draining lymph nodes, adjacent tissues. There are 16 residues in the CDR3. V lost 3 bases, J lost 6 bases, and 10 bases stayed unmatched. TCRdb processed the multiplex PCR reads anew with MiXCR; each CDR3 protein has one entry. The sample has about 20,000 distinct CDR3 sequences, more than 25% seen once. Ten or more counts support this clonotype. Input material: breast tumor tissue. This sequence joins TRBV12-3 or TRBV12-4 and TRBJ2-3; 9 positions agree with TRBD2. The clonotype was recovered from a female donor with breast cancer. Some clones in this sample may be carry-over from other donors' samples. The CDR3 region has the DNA TGTGCCAGCAGTTTCTTAGCGGGAGTATCGGGTGATACGCAGTATTTT. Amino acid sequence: CASSFLAGVSGDTQYF.